This TCR beta chain derives from a study of identical twins. The sample holds a few counts of this clonotype. Its target is not known. In TCRdb, the 5' RACE reads were re-called with MiXCR into one record per CDR3 protein. The sample comprises 350,000 to 450,000 distinct CDR3 sequences, around 18% of which are singletons, and around 12% rests with the top ten. CDR3 size: 12 residues. Trimming left V 4 bases short and J 9 bases short, with 10 bases between. General study results and limits: Out-of-frame alpha sequences shared between twins exhibited an excess of low generation probability. Insertions ran lower in abundant cord blood beta clonotypes, though not in memory repertoires. The degree of excess twin sharing was weaker in beta out-of-frame sequences. Models came in too low on out-of-frame TCR alpha sharing in monozygotic twins.

The genes are TRBV12-3 or TRBV12-4 and TRBJ1-5, with D unresolved. The clonotype originates from a man aged 50-60 years in good health. Sequences were obtained from naive T cells sorted from blood. The CDR3 loop is CASSSHGRPQHF. The CDR3 DNA sequence: TGTGCCAGCAGTTCCCACGGACGGCCCCAGCATTTT.